Given below is one T cell receptor beta chain in context. The CDR3 runs to 15 residues. CDR1 and CDR2 (germline): SNHLY, FYNNEI. V shed 2 bases and J 7 bases; nucleotides not matched to a gene: 7. TCRdb's copy holds only in-frame clones and misses some; the assay was immunoSEQ multiplex PCR. The data contain just under 65,000 clones, around 85% of them seen just once; the ten biggest clones take up roughly 5.1%. The source of the sample is a study of control samples from healthy donors and cancer patients. The rearrangement joins TRBV2 to TRBJ2-7; 11 bases match TRBD1. Input material: blood. The source of this sequence is a man in his forties in good health. CDR3 coding DNA: TGTGCCAGCAGTGAAAGGGACAGGGGGGTCATAGAGCAGTACTTC. It specifies CASSERDRGVIEQYF. Full variable domain (outside the CDR3, taken from reference TRBV2 and TRBJ2-7): EPEVTQTPSHQVTQMGQEVILRCVPISNHLYFYWYRQILGQKVEFLVSFYNNEISEKSEIFDDQFSVERPDGSNFTLKIRSTKLEDSAMYFCASSERDRGVIEQYFGPGTRLTVT.